This record concerns one T cell receptor (beta chain) sequence. This sample stems from a study of blood T cell repertoires in COVID-19. Background on the study: The United States, Italy and Spain were the sources of the acute and convalescent COVID-19 samples. T cells, B-cell-depleted T cells, or PBMCs provided the cDNA or gDNA that served as material.

Germline V gene sequence: CDR1 SGHNT, CDR2 YENEEA. The CDR3 has 17 amino acids. V lost 0 bases and J 0 bases, leaving 9 bases between the germline ends. Seattle's cohort entered during active infection and was followed longitudinally. Per the authors' pipeline: Nucleated cell counts were estimated from reference gene primer amplification. Data came from immunoSEQ multiplex PCR; TCRdb stores just in-frame clones and leaves some out. The D gene and trimming were derived from the DNA, and the V and J assignments and clone size from that table. The sample contains under 50,000 clones, 87% of which appear only once.

Material: peripheral blood. This chain connects TRBV11-3 to TRBJ2-6, with no clear D. The receptor was derived from a man in his sixties with COVID-19, enrolled during active disease. The CDR3 spells CASSLEYGVSGANVLTF. In DNA form, the CDR3 reads TGTGCCAGCAGCTTAGAGTACGGAGTCTCTGGGGCCAACGTCCTGACTTTC. The variable domain in full, completed from reference TRBV11-3 and TRBJ2-6, reads EAGVVQSPRYKIIEKKQPVAFWCNPISGHNTLYWYLQNLGQGPELLIRYENEEAVDDSQLPKDRFSAERLKGVDSTLKIQPAELGDSAVYLCASSLEYGVSGANVLTFGAGSRLTVL.